The 6 T cell receptor beta chains presented below share a single source sample, sequenced in a study of T cell responses to AZD1222 COVID-19 vaccine. Here immunoSEQ multiplex PCR was the method, and the copy in TCRdb shows in-frame clones only, minus some. The sample has about 88,000 clones; about nine tenths are singletons. This material consisted of peripheral blood, taken 28 days after the second AZD1222 dose. The source of these receptors is an adult who received the AZD1222 COVID-19 vaccine.

This chain connects TRBV6-6 to TRBJ2-7, with D hard to call. Trimming stripped 4 bases from V and 6 bases from J, with 16 bases between. CDR1 MNHNY and CDR2 SVGAGI come from the germline V gene (reference sequence). The CDR3 covers 14 residues. The CDR3 region is CASSSSRGLAEQYF. In DNA, the CDR3 is TGTGCCAGCAGTTCGTCCCGCGGTCTGGCCGAGCAGTACTTC.

This chain links TRBV4-2 with TRBJ2-5; TRBD2 agrees at 13 bases. This CDR3 spans 18 amino acids. Germline CDR1 is LGHNA and CDR2 is YNFKEQ. V dropped 1 base and J dropped 2; count of bases not matched to a gene: 7. The CDR3 reads CASSQGGRTSGGQETQYF. CDR3 bases: TGTGCCAGCAGCCAAGGGGGCCGGACTAGCGGGGGACAAGAGACCCAGTACTTC.

The chain recombines TRBV7-2 with TRBJ2-5; D is perhaps TRBD2 (7 bases). V was clipped by 3 bases and J by 4 bases, with 15 bases between them. Germline values: CDR1 SGHTA, CDR2 FQGNSA. This CDR3 spans 15 amino acids. Written as DNA, the CDR3 is TGTGCCAGCAGCTTCGGAGGGGGGGCGGGAGAGACCCAGTACTTC. It yields the protein CASSFGGGAGETQYF.

The rearrangement links TRBV7-9 to TRBJ2-5; D ambiguous. V lost 2 bases and J 0 bases, leaving 16 bases between the germline ends. The CDR3 sequence is 17 residues long. CDR1 is SEHNR, CDR2 FQNEAQ, per germline (reference sequence). CDR3 nucleotides: TGTGCCAGCAGCTTAACGAACTTGGGGTATGACCAAGAGACCCAGTACTTC. This encodes CASSLTNLGYDQETQYF.

This rearrangement joins TRBV9 to TRBJ1-3; maybe TRBD1 (6 bases). V dropped 0 bases and J dropped 2 bases, with 12 bases sitting between them. The germline gives CDR1 SGDLS, CDR2 YYNGEE. The CDR3 has 16 residues. CDR3 sequence: CASSVASTGTGNTIYF. DNA of the CDR3: TGTGCCAGCAGCGTAGCATCAACAGGGACTGGAAACACCATATATTTT. The complete variable domain, with remaining parts taken from reference TRBV9 and TRBJ1-3, reads DSGVTQTPKHLITATGQRVTLRCSPRSGDLSVYWYQQSLDQGLQFLIQYYNGEERAKGNILERFSAQQFPDLHSELNLSSLELGDSALYFCASSVASTGTGNTIYFGEGSWLTVV.

The CDR3 bases are TGCAGCGTTGAAGATCGTGCGGGGGGCTCCCCGCAGTATTTT. Its protein is CSVEDRAGGSPQYF. The chain is built from TRBV29-1 and TRBJ2-3; 8 nucleotides match TRBD2. CDR1 is SQVTM and CDR2 is ANQGSEA in the germline V gene. The CDR3 is 14 amino acids. V dropped 0 bases and J dropped 10; count of bases not matched to a gene: 9.